Only a few counts were recorded for the clone carrying this T cell receptor beta chain. The antigen is not known. This sample was included in a study of OX40 agonist ivuxolimab in advanced cancers. The study, taken as a whole, reports: At 0.1 to 3.0 mg/kg, clonal expansion of CD4+ and CD8+ blood T cells had occurred by week 6. Individuals who were partial responders at 0.1-3.0 mg/kg had clonal expansion that ranked among the lowest. Also present in some nonresponders was a low level of normalized T-cell clonal expansion.

The protocol was immunoSEQ multiplex PCR, while the TCRdb copy is restricted to in-frame clones and leaves out a portion. Of 76,000 or so clones listed, 65% to 90% are singletons. On cycle 4 day 1 and cycle 7 day 1, as well as at baseline, blood was sampled. Germline-derived CDR1 and CDR2 are KGHSH and LQKENI. Trimming took 6 bases from V and 6 from J; bases not matched to a gene: 4. There are 13 residues in the CDR3. The chain couples TRBV18 to TRBJ2-3; 9 bases align to TRBD1. The sequences come from CD4+ or CD8+ T cells sorted from blood, collected in a trial of the OX40 agonist ivuxolimab. The TCR sequence derives from an adult with an advanced solid tumor such as melanoma, head and neck, liver or kidney cancer. The CDR3 region has the DNA TGTGCCAGCTCTCCGACAGGGGGGGATACGCAGTATTTT. Encoded protein: CASSPTGGDTQYF.